A single sample is the source of the 8 T cell receptor beta chains below, sequenced in a study of T cell repertoires in cytomegalovirus infection. No antigens are known for them. TCRdb reprocessed the reads with MiXCR, giving one entry per CDR3 protein. The data hold some 500,000 distinct CDR3 sequences, with under 45% observed a single time. The specimen comprised cultured PBMCs, sampled from culture after CMV antigen stimulation. The receptors come from a human donor in good health (CMV status not recorded). Some clones in this sample may be carry-over from other donors' samples.

This clonotype was recorded many times. The chain links TRBV7-8 to TRBJ2-7, with 9 bases that match TRBD2. V shed 1 base and J 2 bases; nucleotides not matched to a gene: 9. This CDR3 comprises 17 residues. CDR1 is SGHVS and CDR2 is FQNEAQ in the germline V gene. CDR3 loop: CASSLVSASGAPYEQYF. The DNA for the CDR3 is TGTGCCAGCAGCTTAGTAAGTGCTAGCGGGGCACCCTACGAGCAGTACTTC.

This chain connects TRBV28 to TRBJ1-1, with TRBD1 matching over 9 bases. The CDR3 is 14 amino acids. CDR1 and CDR2 (germline): MDHEN, SYDVKM. V lost 6 bases and J lost 0; bases outside the gene matches: 2. The CDR3 bases are TGTGCCAGCAGCCACAGGGGGCTGAACACTGAAGCTTTCTTT. This translates into CASSHRGLNTEAFF. Complete variable domain (other parts from reference TRBV28 and TRBJ1-1): DVKVTQSSRYLVKRTGEKVFLECVQDMDHENMFWYRQDPGLGLRLIYFSYDVKMKEKGDIPEGYSVSREKKERFSLILESASTNQTSMYLCASSHRGLNTEAFFGQGTRLTVV.

This chain joins TRBV12-3 or TRBV12-4 and TRBJ1-1; D call uncertain. The ends were cut back, 6 bases at V and 1 base at J, with 9 bases in the middle. This CDR3 region has 13 residues. CDR3 protein: CASRPTANTEAFF. CDR3 in DNA: TGTGCCAGCAGACCTACAGCGAACACTGAAGCTTTCTTT.

This CDR3 is CASSLADRDEQFF. The CDR3 DNA reads as TGTGCCAGCAGTTTAGCAGACAGGGATGAGCAGTTCTTC. This rearrangement joins TRBV12-3 or TRBV12-4 to TRBJ2-1; 7 bases match TRBD1. The junction had 1 base not matched to a gene; V was cut back by 0 bases and J by 8 bases. The CDR3 runs 13 residues.

This clonotype was picked up a small number of times. The genes are TRBV28 and TRBJ1-5, with 10 nucleotides matching TRBD1. V lost 4 bases and J lost 3; bases outside the gene matches: 6. The CDR3 is 16 residues long. Germline V lookup: CDR1 MDHEN, CDR2 SYDVKM. The DNA of the CDR3 is TGTGCCAGCAGTTCCCCGACAGGGGGCCCCAATCAGCCCCAGCATTTT. It is translated as CASSSPTGGPNQPQHF.

The V and J genes are TRBV5-1 and TRBJ2-3; D gene ambiguous. Germline V CDR1 and CDR2: SGHRS, YFSETQ. The CDR3 runs to 16 residues. The V and J ends lost 5 bases and 2 bases respectively, with 18 bases between them. Here the CDR3 reads CASRTLSWENTDTQYF. The CDR3 bases are TGCGCCAGCAGAACCCTGAGTTGGGAAAACACAGATACGCAGTATTTT.

The CDR3 spells CSVAGDYNTGELFF. The CDR3 coding sequence is TGCAGCGTTGCCGGGGACTACAACACCGGGGAGCTGTTTTTT. This chain uses TRBV29-1 with TRBJ2-2, with 7 positions matching TRBD2. V dropped 4 bases and J dropped 2; count of bases not matched to a gene: 4. The CDR3 extends over 14 amino acids. Germline lookup yields CDR1 SQVTM and CDR2 ANQGSEA.

This clonotype was seen a handful of times. This chain links TRBV28 with TRBJ1-2; D remains ambiguous. V was clipped by 3 bases and J by 3 bases, with 23 bases between them. The CDR3 is 18 amino acids. Germline V gene data show CDR1 as MDHEN and CDR2 as SYDVKM. In DNA form, the CDR3 reads TGTGCCAGCAGTTTTCTAGTCCTCAGAGGGCAGCGGGACTATGGCTACACCTTC. Amino acids: CASSFLVLRGQRDYGYTF.